Listed below are T cell receptor beta chains from one sample, sequenced in a study of cytomegalovirus exposure and HLA in healthy donors. Method: immunoSEQ multiplex PCR; TCRdb's copy keeps in-frame clones and lacks some. The sample consists of around 100,000 clones, over 60% of them appearing once. The sequenced sample was PBMCs. These receptors were collected from a man younger than 40 in good health and CMV-seropositive. CDR3s include the opening cysteine and the closing phenylalanine or tryptophan. A D gene is named only where the DNA matches it firmly. Clone size is stated in some rows and not others, as once, few, many or a class when expanded.

CDR3nt: TGTGCCAGCAGTGACTCGTTGTCGCAGGCCAACACCGGGGAGCTGTTTTTT
CDR3aa: CASSDSLSQANTGELFF
abundance: few
len: 17
d_gene: -
v_gene: TRBV6-4
j_gene: TRBJ2-2

CDR3nt: TGTGCCAGCAGTTTATTCAGGGAGGACTCTGGAAACACCATATATTTT
CDR3aa: CASSLFREDSGNTIYF
abundance: -
len: 16
d_gene: -
v_gene: TRBV28
j_gene: TRBJ1-3

CDR3nt: TGTGCCAGCAGCCAAGAATTCCGGGACATAACCATGGGCAATCAGCCCCAGCATTTT
CDR3aa: CASSQEFRDITMGNQPQHF
abundance: -
len: 19
d_gene: -
v_gene: TRBV4-2
j_gene: TRBJ1-5

CDR3nt: TGTGCCAGCAGTGAACTTTGGACAGGGGAAATGAGGGCTGAAGCTTTCTTT
CDR3aa: CASSELWTGEMRAEAFF
abundance: -
len: 17
d_gene: TRBD1
v_gene: TRBV2
j_gene: TRBJ1-1

CDR3nt: TGTGCCTGGACCCCGGGACAGAGGAACTATGGCTACACCTTC
CDR3aa: CAWTPGQRNYGYTF
abundance: -
len: 14
d_gene: TRBD1
v_gene: TRBV30
j_gene: TRBJ1-2

CDR3nt: TGTGCCAGCAGCCTCGGGGATTCACCCCTCCACTTT
CDR3aa: CASSLGDSPLHF
abundance: -
len: 12
d_gene: -
v_gene: TRBV11-2
j_gene: TRBJ1-6

CDR3nt: TGTGCCAGCAGCTTAATAGCGGGGGGTGCCTACGAGCAGTACTTC
CDR3aa: CASSLIAGGAYEQYF
abundance: -
len: 15
d_gene: TRBD2
v_gene: TRBV7-9
j_gene: TRBJ2-7

CDR3nt: TGTGCCAGCAGCGTAGTTGGGACACAGAACACTGAAGCTTTCTTT
CDR3aa: CASSVVGTQNTEAFF
abundance: -
len: 15
d_gene: -
v_gene: TRBV9
j_gene: TRBJ1-1

CDR3nt: TGTGCCAGCAGTAATCCTAGCGGGGGAAACACCGGGGAGCTGTTTTTT
CDR3aa: CASSNPSGGNTGELFF
abundance: -
len: 16
d_gene: TRBD2
v_gene: TRBV2
j_gene: TRBJ2-2

CDR3nt: TGTGCCAGCTCACCAGTCTTCCAGGGGAATAGTGGAAACACCATATATTTT
CDR3aa: CASSPVFQGNSGNTIYF
abundance: once
len: 17
d_gene: -
v_gene: TRBV18
j_gene: TRBJ1-3

CDR3nt: TGTGCCAGCAGTGAACAGGGTCACGCTAATGAAAAACTGTTTTTT
CDR3aa: CASSEQGHANEKLFF
abundance: -
len: 15
d_gene: -
v_gene: TRBV6-1
j_gene: TRBJ1-4

CDR3nt: TGTGCCAGCAGCCCCTCCGGAGGCACAGATACGCAGTATTTT
CDR3aa: CASSPSGGTDTQYF
abundance: -
len: 14
d_gene: -
v_gene: TRBV7-2
j_gene: TRBJ2-3

CDR3nt: TGTGCCAGCAGGGGACAGGGGGCGCGTGAGCAGTACTTC
CDR3aa: CASRGQGAREQYF
abundance: once
len: 13
d_gene: TRBD1
v_gene: TRBV6-1
j_gene: TRBJ2-7

CDR3nt: TGTGCCAGCAGCTTTGAGCCCTCTGGGGCCAACGTCCTGACTTTC
CDR3aa: CASSFEPSGANVLTF
abundance: -
len: 15
d_gene: -
v_gene: TRBV7-6
j_gene: TRBJ2-6

CDR3nt: TGCGCCAGCAGCCCGGCCCCCGGGGGGGCGCGTGAGCAGTTCTTC
CDR3aa: CASSPAPGGAREQFF
abundance: -
len: 15
d_gene: TRBD2
v_gene: TRBV5-1
j_gene: TRBJ2-1

CDR3nt: TGCAGTGCCCCATACTATGGCTACACCTTC
CDR3aa: CSAPYYGYTF
abundance: -
len: 10
d_gene: -
v_gene: TRBV20-1
j_gene: TRBJ1-2

CDR3nt: TGTGCCAGCAGTGAATGGCGCGGGCTGGACTCTGGAAACACCATATATTTT
CDR3aa: CASSEWRGLDSGNTIYF
abundance: -
len: 17
d_gene: -
v_gene: TRBV25-1
j_gene: TRBJ1-3

CDR3nt: TGTGCCAGCAGCCCTGGACAGGGGGTCTCCTACGAGCAGTACTTC
CDR3aa: CASSPGQGVSYEQYF
abundance: -
len: 15
d_gene: TRBD1
v_gene: TRBV7-9
j_gene: TRBJ2-7

CDR3nt: TGTGCTAGTGGAGACAGGGTCGGAGGCTACCCCTTC
CDR3aa: CASGDRVGGYPF
abundance: -
len: 12
d_gene: TRBD1
v_gene: TRBV12-5
j_gene: TRBJ1-2

CDR3nt: TGTGCCGGCAGCGAGCGGGGGGTTAACACCGGGGAGCTGTTTTTT
CDR3aa: CAGSERGVNTGELFF
abundance: once
len: 15
d_gene: TRBD2
v_gene: TRBV7-3
j_gene: TRBJ2-2

CDR3nt: TGTGCCAGCAGTCGGGGGGCGGTCAACGATACGCAGTATTTT
CDR3aa: CASSRGAVNDTQYF
abundance: -
len: 14
d_gene: -
v_gene: TRBV4-2
j_gene: TRBJ2-3

CDR3nt: TGTGCCAGCAGCTTACTGGGGGGACGACAGGGGGCTGGCGGCTACCCCTTC
CDR3aa: CASSLLGGRQGAGGYPF
abundance: -
len: 17
d_gene: TRBD1
v_gene: TRBV11-2
j_gene: TRBJ1-2

CDR3nt: TGCAGTGCTACCCAGTATGGCTACACCTTC
CDR3aa: CSATQYGYTF
abundance: few
len: 10
d_gene: -
v_gene: TRBV20-1
j_gene: TRBJ1-2

CDR3nt: TGCAGCGTCCCCTATTACAGGGGTTCCACAGATACGCAGTATTTT
CDR3aa: CSVPYYRGSTDTQYF
abundance: -
len: 15
d_gene: TRBD1
v_gene: TRBV29-1
j_gene: TRBJ2-3

CDR3nt: TGTGCCAGCACCAGGACAGGGACTAATGAAAAACTGTTTTTT
CDR3aa: CASTRTGTNEKLFF
abundance: -
len: 14
d_gene: TRBD1
v_gene: TRBV7-9
j_gene: TRBJ1-4

CDR3nt: TGTGCCAGCAGCCTCGGAGAGACAGTTGACCCGAGGGAGCAGTACTTC
CDR3aa: CASSLGETVDPREQYF
abundance: -
len: 16
d_gene: -
v_gene: TRBV9
j_gene: TRBJ2-7

CDR3nt: TGTGCCAGCAGCCCCTGGACAGGCCGTCTAGCAGATACGCAGTATTTT
CDR3aa: CASSPWTGRLADTQYF
abundance: once
len: 16
d_gene: TRBD1
v_gene: TRBV5-6
j_gene: TRBJ2-3

CDR3nt: TGTGCCATCAGTGACCGGGGTGGATCACCCCTCCACTTT
CDR3aa: CAISDRGGSPLHF
abundance: -
len: 13
d_gene: -
v_gene: TRBV10-3
j_gene: TRBJ1-6

CDR3nt: TGCGCCAGCAGCCAAGCCGGGACTGGAAACACCATATATTTT
CDR3aa: CASSQAGTGNTIYF
abundance: -
len: 14
d_gene: -
v_gene: TRBV4-3
j_gene: TRBJ1-3

CDR3nt: TGTGCCAGCAGCATAGGGACAGTCCGAGGCTATGGCTACACCTTC
CDR3aa: CASSIGTVRGYGYTF
abundance: -
len: 15
d_gene: TRBD1
v_gene: TRBV7-9
j_gene: TRBJ1-2

CDR3nt: TGTGCCAGCTCACCACTTGACAGGGGGCGCACAGATACGCAGTATTTT
CDR3aa: CASSPLDRGRTDTQYF
abundance: -
len: 16
d_gene: TRBD1
v_gene: TRBV18
j_gene: TRBJ2-3

CDR3nt: TGCGCCAGCAGCTTGGTTAGCGGGGGGATCACAGATACGCAGTATTTT
CDR3aa: CASSLVSGGITDTQYF
abundance: -
len: 16
d_gene: TRBD2
v_gene: TRBV5-1
j_gene: TRBJ2-3

CDR3nt: TGTGCCAGCAGCCTCCCGCCCGGGAGGCCCGGAGATACGCAGTATTTT
CDR3aa: CASSLPPGRPGDTQYF
abundance: -
len: 16
d_gene: TRBD2
v_gene: TRBV28
j_gene: TRBJ2-3

CDR3nt: TGTGCCACCAACAGGGGCCATAGGGCCACTGAAGCTTTCTTT
CDR3aa: CATNRGHRATEAFF
abundance: medium-sized
len: 14
d_gene: TRBD1
v_gene: TRBV19
j_gene: TRBJ1-1

CDR3nt: TGTGCCAGCTTGGCCAGGGCAGGGTACAATGAGCAGTTCTTC
CDR3aa: CASLARAGYNEQFF
abundance: few
len: 14
d_gene: -
v_gene: TRBV27
j_gene: TRBJ2-1

CDR3nt: TGTGCCAGCAGGAGTAACGGGGTTCACCAAGAGACCCAGTACTTC
CDR3aa: CASRSNGVHQETQYF
abundance: -
len: 15
d_gene: -
v_gene: TRBV6-5
j_gene: TRBJ2-5

CDR3nt: TGTGCCAGCAGTTTTCCAGGGGGGCTGACCTACGAGCAGTACTTC
CDR3aa: CASSFPGGLTYEQYF
abundance: -
len: 15
d_gene: -
v_gene: TRBV28
j_gene: TRBJ2-7

CDR3nt: TGTGCCAGCATCGGGGAGGGAGAGACCCAGTACTTC
CDR3aa: CASIGEGETQYF
abundance: few
len: 12
d_gene: TRBD2
v_gene: TRBV2
j_gene: TRBJ2-5